The sequence of this T cell receptor beta chain was determined in a study of T cell changes during pregnancy in multiple sclerosis. Repertoires were generated with immunoSEQ multiplex PCR, while TCRdb's copy carries only in-frame clones and drops some. The profile covers about 94,000 clones, with approximately 94% appearing a single time and more than 0.75% taken by the ten largest. The receptor was isolated from a female donor with multiple sclerosis, enrolled in a pregnancy study. The sequenced sample was peripheral blood, obtained after pregnancy.

The CDR3 region is CASSEGPHRVDEKLFF. In DNA, the CDR3 is TGTGCCAGCAGTGAAGGGCCCCACAGGGTCGATGAAAAACTGTTTTTT. This chain uses TRBV6-1 with TRBJ1-4; perhaps TRBD1 as D (6 bases). The V gene's germline CDR1 is MNHNS and CDR2 SASEGT. The CDR3 has 16 amino acids. V dropped 1 base and J dropped 6 bases, with 15 bases sitting between them.